The 2 T cell receptor beta chains listed next were all sequenced from one sample in a study of response to subunit inactivated influenza vaccine. TCRdb called the RT-PCR reads again in MiXCR, with one record for every CDR3 protein. This table holds approximately 490,000 distinct CDR3 sequences, roughly 7.6% found once. The sample was PBMCs from blood, taken around 25 months after vaccination. Source of these receptors: a man in his fifties or sixties who received an inactivated influenza vaccine.

This clonotype has just a few counts. The chain recombines TRBV7-3 with TRBJ2-2; D might be TRBD2 (5 bases). The germline V gene has CDR1 SGHTA and CDR2 FQGTGA. Trimming removed 2 bases from V and 6 bases from J, with 16 bases in between. The CDR3 spans 16 residues. The CDR3 reads CASSLWAGPTAGELFF. CDR3 in DNA: TGTGCCAGCAGCTTATGGGCGGGCCCCACAGCCGGGGAGCTGTTTTTT.

This clonotype was recorded a few times. The chain carries TRBV12-3 or TRBV12-4 and TRBJ2-3; 11 bases align to TRBD2. Trimming took 5 bases from V and 3 from J; bases not matched to a gene: 4. The CDR3 spans 15 residues. The CDR3 sequence: CASSRLAGRTDTQYF. CDR3 DNA: TGTGCCAGCAGTCGACTAGCGGGGAGGACAGATACGCAGTATTTT.